This T cell receptor beta chain was recovered during a study of PD-1 blockade in classical Hodgkin lymphoma. Study outcomes and limitations: Among the patients, those starting nivolumab under 1 year after ASCT were excluded.

The CDR3 runs to 13 residues. Trimming left V 9 bases short and J 8 bases short, with 16 bases between. The V gene's germline CDR1 is LNHDA and CDR2 SQIVND (reference sequence). Comment on this clone: As yet, its antigen is unknown.

Time point indicated: cycle 4 day 1 (C4D1), after six to seven weeks of nivolumab. Each patient experienced a relapse that followed autologous stem cell transplantation, and brentuximab vedotin exposure varied. Purification of CD4+ T cells from thawed PBMCs was achieved by magnetic negative selection. Profiled with immunoSEQ multiplex PCR; TCRdb holds only in-frame clones, not every one. Among some 10,000 clones, approximately 88% were seen once, and the ten largest hold 1.5%. This specimen consisted of CD4+ T cells from blood, obtained before the fourth cycle of nivolumab. The chain links TRBV19 to TRBJ1-4, with no clear D. This sequence was found in a human donor with classical Hodgkin lymphoma. The CDR3 DNA follows: TGTGCCAGCCGTCGGGGTGCTCGGGAAAAACTGTTTTTT. Amino acid sequence: CASRRGAREKLFF.